A selection of T cell receptor beta chains follows, all from one sample in a study of CD8 T cells in Susac syndrome. Using its own MiXCR run on the immunoSEQ multiplex PCR reads, TCRdb lists one record per CDR3 protein. The table has some 220,000 distinct CDR3 sequences, 95% seen once. The sequenced sample consisted of CD4+ T cells from PBMCs. The origin of the receptors is a human donor with multiple sclerosis. CDR3s include the opening cysteine and the closing phenylalanine or tryptophan. The D gene is left open where the match is weak.

>TRBV6-6|-|TRBJ2-5
TGTGCCAGCAGTTACTTAGGGGGTGAGACCCAGTACTTC
CASSYLGGETQYF
>TRBV20-1|TRBD1|TRBJ1-1
TGCAGTGCTGAGGGGGCCTCTGAAGCTTTCTTT
CSAEGASEAFF
>TRBV10-3|-|TRBJ2-3
TGTGCCATCAGTGGCTTAGGGAGCGCCTACACAGATACGCAGTATTTT
CAISGLGSAYTDTQYF
>TRBV7-9|TRBD1|TRBJ1-1
TGTGCCAGCAAATTGGCAGGGGGAACGGAAGCTTTCTTT
CASKLAGGTEAFF
>TRBV20-1|-|TRBJ2-4
TGCAGTGCTAGGTTTGCGGGACCGAACATTCAGTACTTC
CSARFAGPNIQYF
>TRBV20-1|-|TRBJ1-1
TGCAGTGCTAGTTTCGTCATGAACACTGAAGCTTTCTTT
CSASFVMNTEAFF
>TRBV30|-|TRBJ1-1
TGTGCCTGGGCCCACCCTTCGGCCACTGAAGCTTTCTTT
CAWAHPSATEAFF
>TRBV25-1|TRBD1|TRBJ2-7
TGTGCCAGCAGTGCCCCCGACAGGGGTCGGGAGCAGTACTTC
CASSAPDRGREQYF
>TRBV19|-|TRBJ1-5
TGTGCCAGTACCCTCCCCCGGGGTCAGGGGCATCAGCCCCAGCATTTT
CASTLPRGQGHQPQHF
>TRBV5-1|TRBD1|TRBJ2-7
TGCGCCAGCAGCCGGGGACAGGGTGAAGAGCAGTACTTC
CASSRGQGEEQYF
>TRBV27|-|TRBJ2-1
TGTGCCAGCAGTGTACCCGGGGCTAGCGAGTACAATGAGCAGTTCTTC
CASSVPGASEYNEQFF
>TRBV6-1|-|TRBJ2-7
TGTGCCAGCCGTGAAGACAGACGGGTCTACGAGCAGTACTTC
CASREDRRVYEQYF
>TRBV30|TRBD2|TRBJ2-3
TGTGCCTGGAGTGTAGAGGGACTAGCGGGTAGCACAGATACGCAGTATTTT
CAWSVEGLAGSTDTQYF
>TRBV20-1|-|TRBJ1-4
TGCAGTGCCCCGAGTGATACGCATTCGGGTGAAAAACTGTTTTTT
CSAPSDTHSGEKLFF
>TRBV3-1|-|TRBJ2-5
TGTGCCAGCAGCCAATGGTGGGGAGAGACCCAGTACTTC
CASSQWWGETQYF
>TRBV30|-|TRBJ2-2
TGTGCCTGGAGACTGGACAGCACCGGGGAGCTGTTTTTT
CAWRLDSTGELFF